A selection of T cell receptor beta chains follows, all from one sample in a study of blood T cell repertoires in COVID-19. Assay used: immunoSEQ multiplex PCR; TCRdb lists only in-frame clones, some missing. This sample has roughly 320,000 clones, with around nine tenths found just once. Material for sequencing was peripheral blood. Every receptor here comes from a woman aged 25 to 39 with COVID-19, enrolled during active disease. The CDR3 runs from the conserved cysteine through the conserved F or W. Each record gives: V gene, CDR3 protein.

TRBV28 CASSVDTQYF
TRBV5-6 CASTPLAGDYGYTF
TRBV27 CASSFRDTYTGELFF
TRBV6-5 CASSKTAGIEWDF
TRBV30 CAWSLGRLHGEQFF
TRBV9 CASSGGQGFEKLFF
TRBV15 CATSRDRLAGTQYF
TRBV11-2 CASSLVPGGTSGGAVTQYF
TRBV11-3 CASSFDSFTYEQYF
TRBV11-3 CASSLNSRRETLRNYGYTF